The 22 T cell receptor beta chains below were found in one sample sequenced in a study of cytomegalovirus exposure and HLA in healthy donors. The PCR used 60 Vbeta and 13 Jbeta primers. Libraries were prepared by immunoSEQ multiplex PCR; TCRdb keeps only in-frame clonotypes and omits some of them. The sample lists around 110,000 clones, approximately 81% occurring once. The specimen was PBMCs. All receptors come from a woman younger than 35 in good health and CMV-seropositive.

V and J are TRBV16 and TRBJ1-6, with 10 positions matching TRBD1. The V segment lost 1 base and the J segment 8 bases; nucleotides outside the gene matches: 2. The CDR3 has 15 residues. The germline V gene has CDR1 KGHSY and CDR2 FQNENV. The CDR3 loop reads CASSQFDRGHSPLHF. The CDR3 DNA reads TGTGCCAGCAGCCAATTTGACAGGGGGCATTCACCCCTCCACTTT.

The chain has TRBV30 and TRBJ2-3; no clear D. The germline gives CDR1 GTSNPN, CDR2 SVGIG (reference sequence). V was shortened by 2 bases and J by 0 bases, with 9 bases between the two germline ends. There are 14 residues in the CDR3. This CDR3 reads CAWSNSPSTDTQYF. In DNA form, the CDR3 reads TGTGCCTGGAGTAATTCTCCGAGCACAGATACGCAGTATTTT.

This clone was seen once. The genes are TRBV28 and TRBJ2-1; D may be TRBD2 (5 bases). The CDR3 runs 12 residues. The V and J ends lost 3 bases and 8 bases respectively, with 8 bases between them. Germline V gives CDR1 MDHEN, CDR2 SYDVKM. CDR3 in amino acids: CASSLVRDEQFF. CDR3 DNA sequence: TGTGCCAGCAGTTTGGTGCGGGATGAGCAGTTCTTC.

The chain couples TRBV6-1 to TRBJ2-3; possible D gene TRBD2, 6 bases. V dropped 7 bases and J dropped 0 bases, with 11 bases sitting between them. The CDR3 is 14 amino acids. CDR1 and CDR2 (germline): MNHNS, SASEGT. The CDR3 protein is CASTLADSTDTQYF. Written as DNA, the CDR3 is TGTGCCAGCACCTTAGCGGATAGCACAGATACGCAGTATTTT.

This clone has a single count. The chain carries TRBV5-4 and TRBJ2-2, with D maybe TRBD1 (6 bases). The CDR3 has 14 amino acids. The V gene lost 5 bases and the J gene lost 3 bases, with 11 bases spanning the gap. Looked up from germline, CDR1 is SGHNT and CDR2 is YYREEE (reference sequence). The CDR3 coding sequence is TGTGCCAGCAGGCAGGGGCGCGACACCGGGGAGCTGTTTTTT. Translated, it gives CASRQGRDTGELFF. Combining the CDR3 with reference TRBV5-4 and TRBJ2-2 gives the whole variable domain ETGVTQSPTHLIKTRGQQVTLRCSSQSGHNTVSWYQQALGQGPQFIFQYYREEENGRGNFPPRFSGLQFPNYSSELNVNALELDDSALYLCASRQGRDTGELFFGEGSRLTVL.

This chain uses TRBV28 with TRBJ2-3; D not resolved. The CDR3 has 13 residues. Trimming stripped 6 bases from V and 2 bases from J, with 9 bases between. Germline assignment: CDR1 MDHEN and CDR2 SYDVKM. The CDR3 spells CASSSDNTDTQYF. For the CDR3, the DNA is TGTGCCAGCAGCTCAGACAACACAGATACGCAGTATTTT.

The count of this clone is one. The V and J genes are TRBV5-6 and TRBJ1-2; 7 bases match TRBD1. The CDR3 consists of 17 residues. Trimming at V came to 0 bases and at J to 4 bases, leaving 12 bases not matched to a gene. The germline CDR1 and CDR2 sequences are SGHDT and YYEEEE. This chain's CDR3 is CASSLGSLGTASYGYTF. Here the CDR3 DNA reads TGTGCCAGCAGCTTGGGGTCCCTTGGGACAGCCTCCTATGGCTACACCTTC.

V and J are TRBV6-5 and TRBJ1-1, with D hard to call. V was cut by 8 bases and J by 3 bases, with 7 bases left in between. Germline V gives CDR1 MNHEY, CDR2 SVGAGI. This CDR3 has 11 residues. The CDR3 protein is CASHQDTEAFF. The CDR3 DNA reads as TGTGCCAGCCACCAGGACACTGAAGCTTTCTTT.

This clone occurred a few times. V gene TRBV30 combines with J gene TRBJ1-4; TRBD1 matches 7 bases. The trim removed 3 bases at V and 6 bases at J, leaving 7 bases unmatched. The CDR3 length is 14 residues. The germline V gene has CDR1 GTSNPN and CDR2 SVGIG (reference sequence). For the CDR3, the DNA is TGTGCCTGGAGCCGGGACAGTACGGATGAAAAACTGTTTTTT. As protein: CAWSRDSTDEKLFF.

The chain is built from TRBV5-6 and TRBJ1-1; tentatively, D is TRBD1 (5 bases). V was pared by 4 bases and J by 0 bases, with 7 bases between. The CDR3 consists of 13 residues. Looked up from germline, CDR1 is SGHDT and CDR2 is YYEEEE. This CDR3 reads CASSATVNTEAFF. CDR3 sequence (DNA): TGTGCCAGCAGCGCGACAGTGAACACTGAAGCTTTCTTT. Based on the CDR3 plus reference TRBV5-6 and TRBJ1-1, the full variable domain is DAGVTQSPTHLIKTRGQQVTLRCSPKSGHDTVSWYQQALGQGPQFIFQYYEEEERQRGNFPDRFSGHQFPNYSSELNVNALLLGDSALYLCASSATVNTEAFFGQGTRLTVV.

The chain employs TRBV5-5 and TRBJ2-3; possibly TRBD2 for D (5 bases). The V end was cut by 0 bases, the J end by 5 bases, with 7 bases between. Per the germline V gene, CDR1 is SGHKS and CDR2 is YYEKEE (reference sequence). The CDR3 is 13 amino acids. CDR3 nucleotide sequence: TGTGCCAGCAGCTTGGGGGGAGAAGATACGCAGTATTTT. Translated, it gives CASSLGGEDTQYF.

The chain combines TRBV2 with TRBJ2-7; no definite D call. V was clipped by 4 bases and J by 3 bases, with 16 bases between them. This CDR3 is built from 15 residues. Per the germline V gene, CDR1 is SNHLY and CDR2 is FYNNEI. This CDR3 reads CASSVDDTIYYEQYF. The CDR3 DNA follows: TGTGCCAGCAGTGTTGATGACACAATTTACTACGAGCAGTACTTC.

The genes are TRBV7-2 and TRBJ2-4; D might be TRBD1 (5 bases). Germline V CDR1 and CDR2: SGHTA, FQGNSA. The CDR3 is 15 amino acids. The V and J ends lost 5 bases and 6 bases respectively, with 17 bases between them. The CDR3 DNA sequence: TGTGCCAGCAGCCTCAGTAGACAGTCTATAAACATTCAGTACTTC. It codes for CASSLSRQSINIQYF.

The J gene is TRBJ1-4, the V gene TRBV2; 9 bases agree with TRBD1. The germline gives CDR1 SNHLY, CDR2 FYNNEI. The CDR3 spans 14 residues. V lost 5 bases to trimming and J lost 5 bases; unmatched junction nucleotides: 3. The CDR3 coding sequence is TGTGCCAGCAGTAGACAGGGGGGAAATGAAAAACTGTTTTTT. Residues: CASSRQGGNEKLFF.

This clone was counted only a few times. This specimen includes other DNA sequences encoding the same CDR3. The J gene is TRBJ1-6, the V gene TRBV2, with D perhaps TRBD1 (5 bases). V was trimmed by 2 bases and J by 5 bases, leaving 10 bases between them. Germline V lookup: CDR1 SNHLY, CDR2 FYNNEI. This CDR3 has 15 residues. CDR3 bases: TGTGCCAGCAGTGAACTGCGGGGGGATAATTCACCCCTCCACTTT. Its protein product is CASSELRGDNSPLHF.

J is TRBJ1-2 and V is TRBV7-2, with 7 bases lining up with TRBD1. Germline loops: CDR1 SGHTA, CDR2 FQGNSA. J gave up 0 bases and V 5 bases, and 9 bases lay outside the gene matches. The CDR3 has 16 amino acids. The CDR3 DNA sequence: TGTGCCAGCAGCAGGGACAGACCTTACTCTAACTATGGCTACACCTTC. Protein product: CASSRDRPYSNYGYTF.

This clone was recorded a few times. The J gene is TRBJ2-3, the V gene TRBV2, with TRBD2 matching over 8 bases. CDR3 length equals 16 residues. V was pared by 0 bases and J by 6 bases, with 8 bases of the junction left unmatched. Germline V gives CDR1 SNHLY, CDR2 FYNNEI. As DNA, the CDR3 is TGTGCCAGCAGTGAAGCGCTTCTCAGCGGGAGTGATACGCAGTATTTT. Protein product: CASSEALLSGSDTQYF.

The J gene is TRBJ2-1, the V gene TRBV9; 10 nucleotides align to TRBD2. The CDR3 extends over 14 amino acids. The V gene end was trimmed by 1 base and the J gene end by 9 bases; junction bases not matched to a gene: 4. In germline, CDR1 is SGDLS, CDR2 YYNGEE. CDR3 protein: CASSVTLAGGEQFF. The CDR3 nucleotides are TGTGCCAGCAGCGTAACCTTAGCGGGGGGTGAGCAGTTCTTC.

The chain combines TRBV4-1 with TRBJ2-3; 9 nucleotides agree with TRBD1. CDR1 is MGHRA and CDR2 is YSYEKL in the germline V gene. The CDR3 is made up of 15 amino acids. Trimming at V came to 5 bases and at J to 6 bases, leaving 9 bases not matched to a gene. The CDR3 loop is CASSTQTGGQDTQYF. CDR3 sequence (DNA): TGCGCCAGCAGCACTCAGACAGGGGGGCAGGATACGCAGTATTTT.

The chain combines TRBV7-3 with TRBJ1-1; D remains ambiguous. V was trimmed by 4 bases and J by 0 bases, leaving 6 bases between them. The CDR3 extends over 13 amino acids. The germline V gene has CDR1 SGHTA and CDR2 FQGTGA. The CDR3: CASSSRMNTEAFF. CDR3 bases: TGTGCCAGCAGCTCGAGGATGAACACTGAAGCTTTCTTT.

DNA of the CDR3: TGTGCCAGCAGAGGCCACGGGAGAAGGTCCTACAATGAGCAGTTCTTC. The encoded protein is CASRGHGRRSYNEQFF. The chain carries TRBV7-9 and TRBJ2-1; D may be TRBD2 (6 bases). The CDR3 runs 16 residues. CDR1 and CDR2 from the germline V gene are SEHNR and FQNEAQ (reference sequence). Trimming removed 6 bases at V and 1 base at J, with 16 bases between.

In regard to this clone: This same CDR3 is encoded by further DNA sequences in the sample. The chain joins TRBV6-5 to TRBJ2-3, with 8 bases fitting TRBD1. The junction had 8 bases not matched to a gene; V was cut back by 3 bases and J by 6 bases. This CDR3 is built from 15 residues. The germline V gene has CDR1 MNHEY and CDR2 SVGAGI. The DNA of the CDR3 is TGTGCCAGCAGTTATCTGGACAGGGAAGGGGATACGCAGTATTTT. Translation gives CASSYLDREGDTQYF.